The 3 T cell receptor beta chains below were found in one sample sequenced in a study of blood T cell repertoires in COVID-19. The protocol was immunoSEQ multiplex PCR, while the TCRdb copy is restricted to in-frame clones and leaves out a portion. In the table there are roughly 100,000 clones, about 85% of which are singletons. The source material was peripheral blood. The receptors shown here come from a woman in her sixties or seventies with active or convalescent COVID-19.

The rearrangement links TRBV25-1 to TRBJ1-2; D not certain. The V gene lost 3 bases and the J gene lost 8 bases, with 16 bases spanning the gap. CDR1 MGHDK and CDR2 SYGVNS come from the germline V gene. The CDR3 is 14 residues long. The CDR3 nucleotides read TGTGCCAGCAGTGACGTGAACGGGGAGCTGGGCTACACCTTC. The encoded protein is CASSDVNGELGYTF.

V and J are TRBV7-9 and TRBJ2-5, with 11 bases identical to TRBD2. Trimming took 3 bases from V and 5 from J; bases not matched to a gene: 5. In germline, CDR1 is SEHNR, CDR2 FQNEAQ (reference sequence). The CDR3 sequence is 15 residues long. The CDR3 loop is CASSLGTSGGETQYF. CDR3 DNA: TGTGCCAGCAGCTTGGGGACTAGCGGCGGGGAGACCCAGTACTTC.

The rearrangement joins TRBV7-9 to TRBJ1-6; a possible D gene is TRBD1 (5 bases). The CDR3 is 15 amino acids. Germline CDR1 is SEHNR and CDR2 is FQNEAQ (reference sequence). Trimming took 5 bases from V and 6 from J, leaving 14 bases between them. DNA of the CDR3: TGTGCCAGCAGCGGTGACGGAGGGGCTAATTCACCCCTCCACTTT. This gives the protein CASSGDGGANSPLHF.